The 9 T cell receptor beta chains given below trace back to one sample, sequenced in a study of early stage breast cancer tumors. Libraries were prepared by immunoSEQ multiplex PCR; TCRdb keeps only in-frame clonotypes and omits some of them. Among fewer than 30,000 clones listed, 80% were seen once. Material: blood. These receptors were collected from a person in their sixties or seventies with breast cancer.

This chain joins TRBV27 and TRBJ1-2; TRBD1 is a possible D gene (5 bases). The CDR3 extends over 15 amino acids. The V gene's germline CDR1 is MNHEY and CDR2 SMNVEV (reference sequence). The V end lost 5 bases, the J end lost 5 bases, and 18 bases lay between the germline ends. The CDR3 sequence is CASSSSRGLSYGYTF. DNA for the CDR3: TGTGCCAGCAGTAGCTCAAGGGGCTTATCGTATGGCTACACCTTC.

The chain's CDR3 is CASRRGGANVLTF. The CDR3 DNA is TGTGCCAGCCGCAGGGGTGGGGCCAACGTCCTGACTTTC. This chain links TRBV7-3 with TRBJ2-6; D perhaps matches TRBD1 (6 bases). V was clipped by 8 bases and J by 3 bases, with 8 bases between them. The CDR3 runs 13 residues. CDR1 is SGHTA, CDR2 FQGTGA, per germline.

This clone was detected a few times. The CDR3 loop reads CASSMPGDGYTF. CDR3 nucleotides: TGTGCCAGTAGTATGCCAGGGGATGGCTACACCTTC. The chain uses TRBV19 and TRBJ1-2; a weak D match, TRBD1 (6 bases). The V and J ends lost 3 bases and 6 bases respectively, with 8 bases between them. Germline CDR1 is LNHDA and CDR2 is SQIVND (reference sequence). The CDR3 totals 12 residues.

The V call is TRBV5-4, the J call TRBJ1-1, with D unresolved. The germline V gene has CDR1 SGHNT and CDR2 YYREEE (reference sequence). Trimming removed 4 bases at V and 2 bases at J, with 12 bases between. CDR3 size: 14 residues. The CDR3 reads CASSREYSNTEAFF. CDR3 DNA: TGTGCCAGCAGCCGGGAGTACTCTAACACTGAAGCTTTCTTT.

Worth noting for this clone: Other nucleotide sequences from this sample produce the same CDR3. The rearrangement joins TRBV5-4 to TRBJ2-5; 8 bases agree with TRBD1. After removal of 5 bases from V and 4 bases from J, the junction contained 7 bases not matched to a gene. CDR1 and CDR2 (germline): SGHNT, YYREEE (reference sequence). The CDR3 runs to 14 residues. The CDR3 region is CASSRQGAGETQYF. The CDR3 DNA reads TGTGCCAGCAGTCGCCAGGGGGCGGGAGAGACCCAGTACTTC.

The chain uses TRBV7-2 and TRBJ1-5; D is uncertain. The CDR3 runs 14 residues. Per the germline V gene, CDR1 is SGHTA and CDR2 is FQGNSA. V shed 6 bases and J shed 4 bases, with 13 bases lying between them. The CDR3 is CASSPDGINQPQHF. The CDR3 DNA follows: TGTGCCAGCAGTCCAGACGGGATTAATCAGCCCCAGCATTTT.

The chain combines TRBV4-2 with TRBJ1-2; D ambiguous. V lost 1 base, J lost 8 bases, and 17 bases lay in between. Per germline, CDR1 LGHNA and CDR2 YNFKEQ. CDR3 length: 15 amino acids. The CDR3 loop reads CASSQGEPSQAGYTF. As DNA, the CDR3 is TGTGCCAGCAGCCAAGGTGAGCCGTCCCAGGCCGGCTACACCTTC.

The chain recombines TRBV6-5 with TRBJ2-1; 13 bases match TRBD2. The germline V gene encodes CDR1 MNHEY and CDR2 SVGAGI. The CDR3 is made up of 15 amino acids. V lost 6 bases to trimming and J lost 7 bases; unmatched junction nucleotides: 6. Here the CDR3 reads CASRRTSGSGNEQFF. In DNA, the CDR3 is TGTGCCAGCAGAAGGACTAGCGGGAGCGGGAATGAGCAGTTCTTC.

V is TRBV6-4 and J is TRBJ1-2; 7 bases are a match to TRBD1. CDR1 and CDR2 from the germline V gene are MRHNA and SNTAGT. This CDR3 comprises 13 residues. The junction had 3 bases not matched to a gene; V was cut back by 0 bases and J by 8 bases. The CDR3 region is CASSDSRGLGYTF. The DNA of the CDR3 is TGTGCCAGCAGTGACTCGAGGGGGCTCGGCTACACCTTC.